This T cell receptor beta chain was captured by sequencing in a study of spatial heterogeneity in lung cancer. A few counts support this clonotype. TCRdb re-called the 5' RACE reads with MiXCR, one entry per CDR3 protein. The table shows more than 85,000 distinct CDR3 sequences, with roughly 10% occurring only once. The time point is: sample taken at primary tumor resection. Researchers sequenced whole RNA taken from tumor, nontumor lung or frozen PBMC without sorting. More than 70 TRACERx patients with early, untreated non-small cell lung cancer donated samples. V lost 6 bases and J 4 bases, leaving 11 bases between the germline ends. Germline V gene sequence: CDR1 SGHTA, CDR2 FQGTGA. The CDR3 covers 13 residues.

Sample: PBMCs, taken at surgery. The source of this sequence is a male donor with early-stage non-small cell lung cancer. The V call is TRBV7-3, the J call TRBJ2-3; possibly TRBD2 for D (6 bases). The CDR3: CASSTGDSDTQYF. CDR3 coding DNA: TGTGCCAGCAGTACGGGAGATTCAGATACGCAGTATTTT.